One sample yielded the 21 T cell receptor beta chains listed below, sequenced in a study of shared clonotypes between healthy human individuals. Sequencing was performed with immunoSEQ multiplex PCR; in TCRdb, only in-frame clones are kept and a portion is missing. The sample has 1.5 million to 1.9 million clones, about 98% seen once. Sample: naive CD4+ T cells sorted from blood. Noted subset: CD45RA+ positively selected. Source of these receptors: a man in his thirties or forties in good health.

This sequence joins TRBV6-6 and TRBJ1-1, with unresolved D. CDR1 is MNHNY, CDR2 SVGAGI, per germline (reference sequence). The CDR3 consists of 14 residues. V lost 6 bases, J lost 1 base, and 12 bases lay in between. CDR3 region: CASRIGPSNTEAFF. The CDR3 coding sequence is TGTGCCAGCAGAATCGGGCCTTCGAACACTGAAGCTTTCTTT.

CDR3: CASSSQMGSYEQYF. CDR3 nucleotides: TGTGCCAGCAGCTCCCAGATGGGTTCCTACGAGCAGTACTTC. The chain carries TRBV7-2 and TRBJ2-7, with D hard to call. Trimming cost V 4 bases and J 1 base, with 11 bases left between them. In germline, CDR1 is SGHTA, CDR2 FQGNSA. CDR3 length: 14 residues.

The V and J genes are TRBV18 and TRBJ1-3; D ambiguous. The germline CDR1 and CDR2 sequences are KGHSH and LQKENI. The ends were cut back, 6 bases at V and 0 bases at J, with 15 bases in the middle. The CDR3 has 16 residues. The CDR3 loop is CASSHFRIHSGNTIYF. CDR3 DNA: TGTGCCAGCTCCCACTTCAGGATCCACTCTGGAAACACCATATATTTT.

The CDR3 DNA is TGCGCCAGCAGTCAAACAATGGAGACCCAGTACTTC. Translating gives CASSQTMETQYF. This sequence joins TRBV23-1 and TRBJ2-5; D gene unclear. TRBV23-1 is sorted into the ORF group, with uncertain function. V was clipped by 2 bases and J by 5 bases, with 6 bases between them. This CDR3 contains 12 residues.

The V gene is TRBV10-1, the J gene TRBJ2-7; TRBD2 aligns across 10 bases. V shed 5 bases and J 5 bases; nucleotides not matched to a gene: 12. The CDR3 has 16 residues. Germline assignment: CDR1 WNHNN and CDR2 SYGVQD (reference sequence). CDR3 sequence reads: CASSPIISGRVDEQYF. The CDR3 nucleotides are TGCGCCAGCAGTCCGATCATCAGCGGGAGGGTAGACGAGCAGTACTTC.

V gene TRBV27 combines with J gene TRBJ1-1; D is possibly TRBD1 (6 bases). CDR3 size: 15 residues. V was cut by 5 bases and J by 0 bases, with 13 bases left in between. CDR1 MNHEY and CDR2 SMNVEV come from the germline V gene (reference sequence). CDR3 nucleotide sequence: TGTGCCAGCAGTACGCCGGGACACATGAACACTGAAGCTTTCTTT. This encodes CASSTPGHMNTEAFF.

The genes are TRBV27 and TRBJ1-4; 10 nucleotides align to TRBD1. CDR1 MNHEY and CDR2 SMNVEV come from the germline V gene (reference sequence). CDR3 length: 16 amino acids. Trimming removed 6 bases from V and 7 bases from J; junction bases left unmatched: 11. CDR3 amino acids: CASRSPGTGASEKLFF. The CDR3 DNA reads TGTGCCAGCAGGTCACCTGGGACAGGGGCAAGTGAAAAACTGTTTTTT.

This rearrangement joins TRBV14 to TRBJ2-1; D is possibly TRBD1 (5 bases). This CDR3 is 16 amino acids long. Looked up from germline, CDR1 is SGHDN and CDR2 is FVKESK. The V end was cut by 3 bases, the J end by 7 bases, with 19 bases between. The CDR3 spells CASSHSGPTNRNEQFF. CDR3 nucleotides: TGTGCCAGCAGCCATTCCGGGCCCACAAACAGGAATGAGCAGTTCTTC.

The chain combines TRBV28 with TRBJ1-5, with 8 nucleotides matching TRBD1. Germline V lookup: CDR1 MDHEN, CDR2 SYDVKM. The J segment lost 0 bases and the V segment lost 7 bases, leaving 2 bases of the junction unmatched. This CDR3 contains 14 residues. Here the CDR3 DNA reads TGTGCCAGCATTACAGGGGGTAGCAATCAGCCCCAGCATTTT. It specifies CASITGGSNQPQHF.

V usage is TRBV27 and J usage is TRBJ2-1; 8 bases fit TRBD1. The CDR3 runs to 15 residues. V trimming: 4 bases; J trimming: 2 bases; junction bases outside the gene matches: 4. The germline V gene has CDR1 MNHEY and CDR2 SMNVEV (reference sequence). The CDR3 region is CASSSLDRAYNEQFF. The CDR3, as DNA: TGTGCCAGCAGTTCCTTGGACAGGGCCTACAATGAGCAGTTCTTC.

Concerning this clone itself: Other DNA sequences from this sample encode an identical CDR3 as well. This chain links TRBV28 with TRBJ1-1; unclear D gene. Germline CDR1 MDHEN, CDR2 SYDVKM. The length of the CDR3 is 12 residues. V lost 2 bases and J 1 base, leaving 2 bases between the germline ends. CDR3 sequence reads: CASSLRNTEAFF. As DNA, the CDR3 is TGTGCCAGCAGTTTAAGGAACACTGAAGCTTTCTTT. The full variable domain, with the rest looked up from reference TRBV28 and TRBJ1-1, is DVKVTQSSRYLVKRTGEKVFLECVQDMDHENMFWYRQDPGLGLRLIYFSYDVKMKEKGDIPEGYSVSREKKERFSLILESASTNQTSMYLCASSLRNTEAFFGQGTRLTVV.

For the CDR3, the DNA is TGCGCCAGCAGCTTATCAGACTGGGAAGGGGAGCTGTTTTTT. Its translation is CASSLSDWEGELFF. The J gene is TRBJ2-2, the V gene TRBV5-1; D gene uncertain. CDR1 and CDR2 from the germline V gene are SGHRS and YFSETQ. This CDR3 is built from 14 residues. V was trimmed by 2 bases and J by 8 bases, leaving 13 bases between them.

V is TRBV7-9 and J is TRBJ2-3; 13 bases fit TRBD2. Germline CDR1 is SEHNR and CDR2 is FQNEAQ (reference sequence). Trimming took 1 base from V and 7 from J; bases not matched to a gene: 11. There are 18 residues in the CDR3. The CDR3: CASSLGGLAGPHINTQYF. The DNA for the CDR3 is TGTGCCAGCAGCTTAGGGGGACTAGCGGGGCCCCACATAAATACGCAGTATTTT.

In the case of this clone: Other DNA sequences in the sample encode the same CDR3. V and J are TRBV10-1 and TRBJ2-5, with D possibly TRBD1 on 5 matching bases. The CDR3 has 13 amino acids. The germline V gene has CDR1 WNHNN and CDR2 SYGVQD (reference sequence). Trimming stripped 4 bases from V and 1 base from J, with 7 bases between. As DNA, the CDR3 is TGCGCCAGCAGTGGGGGCACCCAAGAGACCCAGTACTTC. Its translation is CASSGGTQETQYF.

The gene calls are TRBV18 and TRBJ2-7; D gene uncertain. Germline V lookup: CDR1 KGHSH, CDR2 LQKENI. Between the trimmed V and J ends, which lost 3 bases and 3 bases, there was a span of 9 bases. CDR3 length: 13 amino acids. The CDR3 DNA follows: TGTGCCAGCTCACCCCGACCGATCTACGAGCAGTACTTC. Its translation: CASSPRPIYEQYF.

The V gene is TRBV28, the J gene TRBJ1-1; D gene ambiguous. The CDR3 sequence is 12 residues long. Between the trimmed V and J ends, which lost 6 bases and 12 bases, there was a span of 17 bases. CDR1 and CDR2 (germline): MDHEN, SYDVKM. The CDR3 DNA reads as TGTGCCAGCAGACGTAGGACGTTCCATACTTTCTTT. This sequence encodes CASRRRTFHTFF. Full variable domain (missing parts from reference TRBV28 and TRBJ1-1): DVKVTQSSRYLVKRTGEKVFLECVQDMDHENMFWYRQDPGLGLRLIYFSYDVKMKEKGDIPEGYSVSREKKERFSLILESASTNQTSMYLCASRRRTFHTFFGQGTRLTVV.

The genes are TRBV2 and TRBJ1-3; no reliable D call. Germline V CDR1 and CDR2: SNHLY, FYNNEI. The CDR3 runs to 15 residues. With 7 bases removed from V and 2 bases from J, the gap between germline ends came to 15 bases. CDR3 nucleotides: TGTGCCAGCACTCCGCCCCGCGTGGCTGGAAACACCATATATTTT. The encoded protein is CASTPPRVAGNTIYF.

The V gene is TRBV5-4, the J gene TRBJ1-4; D remains unclear. V lost 2 bases and J lost 6, with 8 bases in between. CDR1 SGHNT and CDR2 YYREEE come from the germline V gene (reference sequence). The length of the CDR3 is 13 residues. CDR3 sequence (DNA): TGTGCCAGCAGCTTTGGGGATGATGAAAAACTGTTTTTT. As protein: CASSFGDDEKLFF.

The gene calls are TRBV7-3 and TRBJ2-3; the D is unclear. This CDR3 spans 13 amino acids. The V gene's germline CDR1 is SGHTA and CDR2 FQGTGA. Trimming pared 1 base from V and 2 bases from J, leaving 4 bases between. CDR3 DNA sequence: TGTGCCAGCAGCTTAAAGTCCACAGATACGCAGTATTTT. It specifies CASSLKSTDTQYF. Together with reference TRBV7-3 and TRBJ2-3, the CDR3 gives the full variable domain: GAGVSQTPSNKVTEKGKYVELRCDPISGHTALYWYRQSLGQGPEFLIYFQGTGAADDSGLPNDRFFAVRPEGSVSTLKIQRTERGDSAVYLCASSLKSTDTQYFGPGTRLTVL.

This sequence joins TRBV30 and TRBJ2-7, with D hard to call. The germline V and J ends were trimmed by 2 bases and 3 bases, with 11 bases remaining between them. Germline CDR1 is GTSNPN and CDR2 is SVGIG (reference sequence). This CDR3 comprises 13 residues. DNA for the CDR3: TGTGCCTGGAGTCTCCTAGAGAACTACGAGCAGTACTTC. Translated, it gives CAWSLLENYEQYF.

The chain joins TRBV10-1 to TRBJ2-5; D might be TRBD2 (6 bases). Trimming stripped 3 bases from V and 1 base from J, with 12 bases between. This CDR3 contains 15 residues. The V gene's germline CDR1 is WNHNN and CDR2 SYGVQD (reference sequence). CDR3 sequence (DNA): TGCGCCAGCAGTGAACGGCGGGGCGTCCAAGAGACCCAGTACTTC. Amino acids: CASSERRGVQETQYF.